Listed here is a single TCR beta chain. Its cognate antigen has yet to be identified. There are no base qualities to consult, and no much larger clone falls within one base. The data are from a study of cytomegalovirus exposure and HLA in healthy donors (dated 2017 in TCRdb). Concerning the study at large: An earlier analysis of about 530 of the donors reported about 300 Gb of sequence data and around 120 million unique TCR beta sequences obtained from about 180 million T cells. Among 398 genotyped donors of the cohort, an average of around 240,000 unique TCR beta nucleotide sequences were sequenced per donor, approximately 20% of them non-productive. Using immunosequencing, the study profiled T cell repertoires from 666 subjects and related those repertoires to cytomegalovirus serostatus. In an earlier analysis of a few hundred of the donors, high-throughput TCR beta sequencing was used to judge whether each TCR beta V gene segment behaved as functional or pseudogenic. Of the approximately 400 genotyped donors, 80% to 90% were placed in the genetic ancestry cluster associated with self-reported Caucasian donors. Every repertoire in the discovery cohort had been generated on one and the same sequencing platform. The number of donors typed differed by locus, with roughly 620-630 for A, B, C, DRB1 and DQB1, 522 for DQA1, some 570 for DPA1, and around 450 for DPB1. Rather than drawing on any new phenotypic data, the later analysis identified candidate immune exposures from TCR beta sequences and the way those sequences occurred across donors. An early release that covered fewer than 800 HLA-typed donors contained approximately 320 gigabases of sequencing data and tens of millions of unique TCR sequences. Alongside the repertoire data, information on donor age, sex, ethnicity and CMV serostatus was compiled. Besides the first cohort of about 730 subjects, a separate validation cohort made up of 120 different subjects was used. To predict cytomegalovirus infection status, the study brought together high-throughput TCR immunosequencing, statistical association of individual TCRs with disease status, and machine learning. A later analysis re-examined previously published TCR beta repertoires from 500 to 700 donors and added high-resolution HLA genotyping to investigate patterns of TCR occurrence. The aim of the study was to test whether cataloging public T cell receptors could identify signatures of past pathogen exposure. Because of strong linkage in the cohort, five DR-DQ haplotypes were treated as single units for association and clustering. Both class I and class II loci were covered by HLA typing, at four-digit resolution. A later genetic analysis used genome-wide SNP genotypes for about three fifths of the 666 donors, treating that subset as a discovery cohort.

The cohort comprised around 690 healthy bone marrow donors. All cohort members were sampled while nominally healthy, although unrecorded immune exposures were likely present. The donor was CMV seropositive and belonged to the group of more than 250 seropositive cohort members. Each donor provided a peripheral blood sample, and peripheral blood mononuclear cells were used for TCR beta sequencing. Genomic DNA was extracted from the blood cell samples with the Qiagen DNeasy Blood Extraction Kit. Study-wide conclusions, independent of this receptor: In this cohort, only TCR beta chains were sequenced, and detectable features were limited by the absence of alpha or paired-chain data. A later analysis associated some 17,000 TCR beta sequences with specific HLA alleles at a false discovery rate of 0.05. In vitro tests confirmed that a few of the cytomegalovirus-associated TCR beta chains recognize cytomegalovirus antigens. Most TCR sequences were seen in very few donors, while some public TCRs were found in many individuals. Because the 87-base-pair reads could not distinguish some IMGT-functional V segments, including TRBV6-2 and TRBV6-3, those segments were excluded. The only immune exposure information available for the cohort was CMV serostatus. Compared with equally common non-associated chains, HLA-associated TCR beta chains in a later analysis were more clonally expanded and had lower generation probabilities. A further reported finding was that TCR beta sequences accurately predicted the HLA-A and HLA-B alleles for most subjects in the first cohort. When HLA alleles, especially DR and DQ, strongly co-occurred, attributing TCR associations to individual alleles was difficult. In a later genetic analysis, a missense DCLRE1C variant was associated with V-gene and J-gene trimming of TCR beta chains, and the association was replicated in an independent cohort. Because some donors lacked HLA typing at each locus, the association tests relied only on the typed subset. Approximately 18 rarely observed V segments, including chromosome 9 orphons, were excluded from the earlier analysis of about 600 of the donors because counts were too low. A later analysis found that most CMV-associated TCR beta chains appeared HLA-restricted, with HLA associations seemingly driven largely by CMV exposure. A total of some 180 TCR beta chains were listed by the study as associated with cytomegalovirus. A later genetic analysis reported fewer N-insertions in productive TCRs among donors in an Asian-associated ancestry cluster than the approximately 700-donor mean. Linkage disequilibrium might explain the correlated functional status among segregating V segments, but an unknown experimental factor could not be excluded. A group of highly shared sequence variants was considered likely to be a technical artifact of the sequencing pipeline. In a later analysis, TCR association rates were found to vary across HLA loci, with the most associated TCRs seen for DRB1 alleles and the fewest for HLA-C alleles. According to the authors, the approach could potentially be generalized to other disease states and immunological phenotypes. In both the original and validation cohorts, the classifier was reported to diagnose cytomegalovirus status with high specificity and sensitivity. The presence/absence analyses assumed that sequencing depth was roughly uniform across donors, and that assumption may not be true. An earlier analysis of around 540 of the donors showed that most TCR beta V segments appeared in productive rearrangements either about 87% or about 30% of the time, which broadly matched IMGT annotations. In a later analysis, several top co-occurrence clusters were reported to appear linked to parvovirus B19, influenza, CMV and Epstein-Barr virus.

The library was produced with the immunoSEQ multiplex PCR assay. For the multiplex PCR, a mixture combining 60 forward primers for TCR Vbeta segments and 13 reverse primers for TCR Jbeta segments was used. The CDR3 region of rearranged TCR beta genes was amplified from genomic DNA by a multiplex PCR assay. The amplified TCR beta libraries were sequenced on the Illumina HiSeq System as 87-base-pair reads. Per the authors' processing: Across the 500 to 700 repertoires, a later analysis counted 75 million to 90 million unique TCR beta chains, 9 million to 14 million of which were shared by at least two donors. To remove PCR and sequencing errors, raw reads were error-corrected and collapsed into unique sequences using a nearest-neighbor algorithm that merged closely related sequences. Alignment of CDR3 sequences to IMGT reference sequences was used to assign V, D and J gene segments. For a sequence to be retained, a match of at least six nucleotides to both a V gene segment and a J gene segment was required. Rearrangements were called productive when the CDR3 lacked stop codons and stayed in frame with V and J; all others were non-productive. CDR3 was defined according to IMGT convention as the region running from the second conserved V-encoded cysteine to the conserved J-encoded phenylalanine. The earlier analysis of more than 450 of the donors excluded sequences that lacked an unambiguous match to a single V gene segment. An earlier analysis of a few hundred of the donors called V segments functional above 56.7% productive rearrangements and segregating when the between-donor standard deviation exceeded 5%. A statistical classification framework was built for diagnosing cytomegalovirus status from the catalog of TCR beta chain sequences. In a later analysis, V and J genes were assigned by comparing TCR nucleotide sequences against IMGT/GENE-DB human TR gene sequences. The TCRdist pipeline was used in a later analysis to assign CDR3 sequences and most-parsimonious VDJ recombination scenarios. In a later analysis, each TCR beta chain was defined by its CDR3 amino acid sequence together with its V-gene family, and reads lacking a unique V-gene family were excluded. To address suspected cross-contamination and a sequencing artifact, a later analysis removed a few hundred highly shared, low-generation-probability nucleotide sequences. In a later analysis, a clonal expansion index for each public chain was calculated from normalized within-repertoire ranks of inferred template counts. A later analysis computed generation probabilities with a VDJ recombination model fitted to out-of-frame rearrangements, and checked the results against IGoR. In a later analysis, hypergeometric tests were used to score TCR-TCR, TCR-HLA and TCR-CMV co-occurrence, with a repertoire-size bias correction applied to TCR pairs. A later analysis estimated false discovery rates by permuting HLA or CMV assignments 20 times. In a later analysis, co-occurring TCRs were grouped with DBSCAN, and TCRdist sequence similarity was added when clustering was performed within HLA-allele-positive subsets. For co-occurrence clustering, repertoires with fewer than 30,000 or more than 120,000 public chains were excluded, along with about five repertoires with anomalous nucleotide sharing. TCRdb re-hosts the immuneACCESS table, in-frame sequences only. Its copies lack some clones; in the studies checked, an unresolved V gene accounts for under half of them, and the cause for the rest is not known. V and J calls and clone size are those listed in that table; D and trimming were worked out from the DNA. The sample table records about 190,000 clones; about 69% of these occur just once. The ten largest make up about 4.6% of the sample.

The germline V gene provides CDR1 SGHNT and CDR2 YENEEA. The CDR3 covers 14 residues, taking in both the cysteine and the phenylalanine. Only the CDR3 DNA stays, 42 bases, in frame from base 1. Trimming removed 2 bases from V and 2 bases from J, leaving 6 bases between the germline ends. The sample was PBMCs. This receptor chain uses TRBV11-3 and TRBJ2-2, with the D gene uncertain. This receptor was identified in a man younger than 45 in good health and CMV-seropositive. The CDR3 amino acid sequence is: CASSLYLNTGELFF. The bases are TGTGCCAGCAGCTTATACCTAAACACCGGGGAGCTGTTTTTT.